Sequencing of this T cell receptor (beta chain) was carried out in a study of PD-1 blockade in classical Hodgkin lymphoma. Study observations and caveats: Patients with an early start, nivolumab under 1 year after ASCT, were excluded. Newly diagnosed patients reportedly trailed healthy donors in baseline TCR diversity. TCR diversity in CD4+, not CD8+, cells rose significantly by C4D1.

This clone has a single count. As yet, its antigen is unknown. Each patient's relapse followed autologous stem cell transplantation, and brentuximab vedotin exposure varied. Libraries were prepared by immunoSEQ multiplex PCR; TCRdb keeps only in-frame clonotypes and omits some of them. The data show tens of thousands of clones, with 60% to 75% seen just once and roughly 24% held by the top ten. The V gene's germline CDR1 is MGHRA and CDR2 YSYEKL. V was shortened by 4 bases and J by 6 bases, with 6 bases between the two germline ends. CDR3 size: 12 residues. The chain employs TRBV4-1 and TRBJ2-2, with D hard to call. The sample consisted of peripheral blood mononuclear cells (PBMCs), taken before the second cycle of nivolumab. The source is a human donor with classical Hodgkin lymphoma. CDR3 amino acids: CASSRRPGELFF. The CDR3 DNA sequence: TGCGCCAGCAGCCGTCGCCCCGGGGAGCTGTTTTTT.